Listed below are T cell receptor beta chains from one sample, sequenced in a study of neoadjuvant anti-PD-1 for oral cavity cancer. Method: immunoSEQ multiplex PCR; TCRdb's copy keeps in-frame clones and lacks some. The top ten clones hold roughly 2.9% of a sample with some 8,200 clones, around three quarters of them seen once. The sample was PBMCs, taken after nivolumab (anti-PD-1) treatment. Receptors were obtained from a person aged 35-80 years with oral cavity squamous cell carcinoma. CDR3s include the opening cysteine and the closing phenylalanine or tryptophan. The order of the fields is V gene, clone size, J gene, D gene, CDR3 DNA, CDR3 protein. The D gene is left open where the match is weak. Clone size is stated in some rows and not others, as once, few, many or a class when expanded.

v_call: TRBV13; clone_size: -; j_call: TRBJ2-7; d_call: TRBD1; cdr3_nt: TGTGCCAGCAGCGTCTACCCGGACAGGAGCTACGAGCAGTACTTC; cdr3_aa: CASSVYPDRSYEQYF
v_call: TRBV7-8; clone_size: once; j_call: TRBJ2-1; d_call: -; cdr3_nt: TGTGCCAGCAGCTTAGCACGGGGCATTCCAACCTACAATGAGCAGTTCTTC; cdr3_aa: CASSLARGIPTYNEQFF
v_call: TRBV4-1; clone_size: -; j_call: TRBJ2-1; d_call: TRBD2; cdr3_nt: TGCGCCAGCAAGGCTAGCGGGGGCCTCTCCTACAATGAGCAGTTCTTC; cdr3_aa: CASKASGGLSYNEQFF
v_call: TRBV5-1; clone_size: few; j_call: TRBJ2-5; d_call: -; cdr3_nt: TGCGCCAGCAGCTTGGGACAAAGCTTGGAGACCCAGTACTTC; cdr3_aa: CASSLGQSLETQYF
v_call: TRBV19; clone_size: once; j_call: TRBJ1-1; d_call: TRBD1; cdr3_nt: TGTGCCAGTAGTCAACAGGGGGCCACTGAAGCTTTCTTT; cdr3_aa: CASSQQGATEAFF
v_call: TRBV5-6; clone_size: -; j_call: TRBJ2-2; d_call: -; cdr3_nt: TGTGCCAGCAGCTCTCAACGGGGCCTCACCGGGGAGCTGTTTTTT; cdr3_aa: CASSSQRGLTGELFF
v_call: TRBV28; clone_size: -; j_call: TRBJ2-1; d_call: -; cdr3_nt: TGTGCCAGCAGCGCCGGGTGGGCCCGGGAGCAGTTCTTC; cdr3_aa: CASSAGWAREQFF
v_call: TRBV9; clone_size: -; j_call: TRBJ1-1; d_call: -; cdr3_nt: TGTGCCAGCAGCGTAGATCTAAACACTGAAGCTTTCTTT; cdr3_aa: CASSVDLNTEAFF
v_call: TRBV4-1; clone_size: -; j_call: TRBJ1-4; d_call: TRBD1; cdr3_nt: TGCGCCAGCAGCCAAGGAGGGACAGGAGAAAAACTGTTTTTT; cdr3_aa: CASSQGGTGEKLFF
v_call: TRBV2; clone_size: once; j_call: TRBJ1-5; d_call: -; cdr3_nt: TGTGCCAGCACGATTGTGGGTTCGATCAATCAGCCCCAGCATTTT; cdr3_aa: CASTIVGSINQPQHF
v_call: TRBV4-3; clone_size: few; j_call: TRBJ1-6; d_call: -; cdr3_nt: TGCGCCAGCAGCCAAGAGTGGGGGTCCTATAATTCACCCCTCCACTTT; cdr3_aa: CASSQEWGSYNSPLHF
v_call: TRBV27; clone_size: -; j_call: TRBJ1-2; d_call: -; cdr3_nt: TGTGCCAGCAGTTACTACAGGGAGATGGGCTACACCTTC; cdr3_aa: CASSYYREMGYTF
v_call: TRBV4-2; clone_size: -; j_call: TRBJ1-2; d_call: -; cdr3_nt: TGTGCCAGCAGCCATGGGTTAACTAACTATGGCTACACCTTC; cdr3_aa: CASSHGLTNYGYTF
v_call: TRBV7-2; clone_size: -; j_call: TRBJ1-1; d_call: -; cdr3_nt: TGTGCCAGTGGGGAACAGGTGGCGGCTTTCTTT; cdr3_aa: CASGEQVAAFF
v_call: TRBV7-3; clone_size: -; j_call: TRBJ1-1; d_call: TRBD1; cdr3_nt: TGTGCCAGCAGCCCTACAGGGGCCCGTATGAACACTGAAGCTTTCTTT; cdr3_aa: CASSPTGARMNTEAFF
v_call: TRBV27; clone_size: -; j_call: TRBJ2-7; d_call: -; cdr3_nt: TGTGCCAGCAGTTTAAGTAGCGGAGAAGGGGGCTACGAGCAGTACTTC; cdr3_aa: CASSLSSGEGGYEQYF
v_call: TRBV18; clone_size: -; j_call: TRBJ2-5; d_call: TRBD1; cdr3_nt: TGTGCCAGCTCACCAAGGCAGGGGGACCAAGAGACCCAGTACTTC; cdr3_aa: CASSPRQGDQETQYF
v_call: TRBV27; clone_size: few; j_call: TRBJ2-1; d_call: -; cdr3_nt: TGTGCCAGCAGTTACCCTGGGTGGAGGGCTTTCAATGAGCAGTTCTTC; cdr3_aa: CASSYPGWRAFNEQFF
v_call: TRBV6-5; clone_size: -; j_call: TRBJ2-7; d_call: -; cdr3_nt: TGTGCCAGCAGCCTCCGGGACATGGGCTACGAGCAGTACTTC; cdr3_aa: CASSLRDMGYEQYF
v_call: TRBV9; clone_size: -; j_call: TRBJ2-1; d_call: TRBD1; cdr3_nt: TGTGCCAGCAGTCGGGGGACAGGGGGAGTCGATGAGCAGTTCTTC; cdr3_aa: CASSRGTGGVDEQFF
v_call: TRBV30; clone_size: -; j_call: TRBJ2-7; d_call: -; cdr3_nt: TGTGCCTGGAGTTTCTCAGGTTACACCTACGAGCAGTACTTC; cdr3_aa: CAWSFSGYTYEQYF
v_call: TRBV4-1; clone_size: once; j_call: TRBJ1-1; d_call: -; cdr3_nt: TGCGCCAGCAGCTATCAGGACACGAACACTGAAGCTTTCTTT; cdr3_aa: CASSYQDTNTEAFF
v_call: TRBV6-1; clone_size: -; j_call: TRBJ1-2; d_call: -; cdr3_nt: TGTGCCAGCAGTGAACGACAGGGCTACACCTTC; cdr3_aa: CASSERQGYTF
v_call: TRBV6-1; clone_size: once; j_call: TRBJ2-7; d_call: -; cdr3_nt: TGTGCCATAACAGTATTGGGCTCCTACGAGCAGTACTTC; cdr3_aa: CAITVLGSYEQYF
v_call: TRBV11-2; clone_size: -; j_call: TRBJ1-1; d_call: -; cdr3_nt: TGTGCCAGCAGCTTAGATGGAAGGGCTGAAGCTTTCTTT; cdr3_aa: CASSLDGRAEAFF
v_call: TRBV10-1; clone_size: -; j_call: TRBJ2-7; d_call: -; cdr3_nt: TGCGCCAGCAGTGAGTCGATGTACGAGCAGTACTTC; cdr3_aa: CASSESMYEQYF
v_call: TRBV4-3; clone_size: -; j_call: TRBJ2-1; d_call: TRBD2; cdr3_nt: TGCGCCCGCCCCGGGGGGGCGGGGGGGCCGGTCTACAATGAGCAGTTCTTC; cdr3_aa: CARPGGAGGPVYNEQFF
v_call: TRBV5-8; clone_size: -; j_call: TRBJ1-1; d_call: -; cdr3_nt: TGTGCCAGCAGCTTGGTGAGGACTGAAGCTTTCTTT; cdr3_aa: CASSLVRTEAFF
v_call: TRBV6-5; clone_size: few; j_call: TRBJ1-5; d_call: -; cdr3_nt: TGTGCCAGCAGTTACAGCAGGGGCGAGGGACAGCCCCAGCATTTT; cdr3_aa: CASSYSRGEGQPQHF
v_call: TRBV7-2; clone_size: -; j_call: TRBJ2-7; d_call: -; cdr3_nt: TGTGCCAGCAGCCCGGGAGCGACAGGCTCCTACGAGCAGTACTTC; cdr3_aa: CASSPGATGSYEQYF
v_call: TRBV7-3; clone_size: -; j_call: TRBJ2-1; d_call: TRBD1; cdr3_nt: TGTGCCAGCAGTGGGGGACAGGGACCCTACAATGAGCAGTTCTTC; cdr3_aa: CASSGGQGPYNEQFF
v_call: TRBV9; clone_size: -; j_call: TRBJ1-2; d_call: TRBD1; cdr3_nt: TGTGCCAGCAGCCAGCCGGGACAGGGAACGAAAGGCTACACCTTC; cdr3_aa: CASSQPGQGTKGYTF
v_call: TRBV10-1; clone_size: few; j_call: TRBJ2-7; d_call: -; cdr3_nt: TGCGCCAGCAGTGAGACCCTCAGGGGAAGCTCCTACGAGCAGTACTTC; cdr3_aa: CASSETLRGSSYEQYF
v_call: TRBV4-1; clone_size: medium-sized; j_call: TRBJ2-7; d_call: TRBD2; cdr3_nt: TGCGCCAGCAGCCAGATGACTAGCGGGGGGGCGAAAGCCTACGAGCAGTACTTC; cdr3_aa: CASSQMTSGGAKAYEQYF
v_call: TRBV5-1; clone_size: once; j_call: TRBJ2-5; d_call: -; cdr3_nt: TGCGCCAGCAGCTTGATACAGGAGCATTTAGTGGAGACCCAGTACTTC; cdr3_aa: CASSLIQEHLVETQYF
v_call: TRBV4-1; clone_size: once; j_call: TRBJ1-2; d_call: -; cdr3_nt: TGCGCCAGCAGCCAAGATAGGGCTGGAGCTAACTATGGCTACACCTTC; cdr3_aa: CASSQDRAGANYGYTF
v_call: TRBV29-1; clone_size: -; j_call: TRBJ1-3; d_call: -; cdr3_nt: TGCAGCGTCTCGACAGGTTGGAGCTCTGGAAACACCATATATTTT; cdr3_aa: CSVSTGWSSGNTIYF
v_call: TRBV6-1; clone_size: -; j_call: TRBJ1-2; d_call: -; cdr3_nt: TGTGCCAGCAGTGAAAGCCAGGGGAACTATGGCTACACCTTC; cdr3_aa: CASSESQGNYGYTF
v_call: TRBV19; clone_size: -; j_call: TRBJ1-5; d_call: TRBD1; cdr3_nt: TGTGCCAGTACCACCAGCGGACAGGGCAATCAGCCCCAGCATTTT; cdr3_aa: CASTTSGQGNQPQHF
v_call: TRBV6-1; clone_size: -; j_call: TRBJ1-1; d_call: -; cdr3_nt: TGTGCCAGCAGTGACCCGGGACGTATGAACACTGAAGCTTTCTTT; cdr3_aa: CASSDPGRMNTEAFF
v_call: TRBV5-1; clone_size: -; j_call: TRBJ2-1; d_call: -; cdr3_nt: TGCGCCAGCAGCTTGGACGCAGGGCGGGATGAGCAGTTCTTC; cdr3_aa: CASSLDAGRDEQFF
v_call: TRBV7-9; clone_size: -; j_call: TRBJ2-6; d_call: -; cdr3_nt: TGTGCCAGCAGCTCCACTGGACCGTACTCTGGGGCCAACGTCCTGACTTTC; cdr3_aa: CASSSTGPYSGANVLTF
v_call: TRBV6-1; clone_size: few; j_call: TRBJ2-7; d_call: -; cdr3_nt: TGTGCCAGCAGATCCGGGTCCGCACGAGACGAGCAGTACTTC; cdr3_aa: CASRSGSARDEQYF
v_call: TRBV5-1; clone_size: -; j_call: TRBJ1-1; d_call: TRBD1; cdr3_nt: TGCGCCAGCAGGGTAGGGACAGTGCTGAACACTGAAGCTTTCTTT; cdr3_aa: CASRVGTVLNTEAFF
v_call: TRBV9; clone_size: once; j_call: TRBJ2-3; d_call: -; cdr3_nt: TGTGCCAGCAGCGTAGTAATGACAGATACGCAGTATTTT; cdr3_aa: CASSVVMTDTQYF